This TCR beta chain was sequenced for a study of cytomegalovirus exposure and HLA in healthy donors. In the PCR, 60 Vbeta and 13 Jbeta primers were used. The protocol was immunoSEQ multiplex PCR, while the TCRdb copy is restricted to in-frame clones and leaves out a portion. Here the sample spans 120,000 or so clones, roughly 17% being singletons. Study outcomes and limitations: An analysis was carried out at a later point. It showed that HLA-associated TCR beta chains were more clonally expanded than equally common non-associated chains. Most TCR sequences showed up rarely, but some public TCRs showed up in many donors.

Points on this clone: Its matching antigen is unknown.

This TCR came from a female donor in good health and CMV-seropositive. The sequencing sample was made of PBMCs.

The CDR3 DNA reads as TGTGCCAGCAGTGAAACCCGGTACAATGAGCAGTTCTTC. The encoded protein is CASSETRYNEQFF. The rearrangement uses TRBV2 and TRBJ2-1; D is unclear. CDR3 length: 13 residues. Germline CDR1 is SNHLY and CDR2 is FYNNEI. V lost 2 bases to trimming and J lost 4 bases, with 6 bases between them.